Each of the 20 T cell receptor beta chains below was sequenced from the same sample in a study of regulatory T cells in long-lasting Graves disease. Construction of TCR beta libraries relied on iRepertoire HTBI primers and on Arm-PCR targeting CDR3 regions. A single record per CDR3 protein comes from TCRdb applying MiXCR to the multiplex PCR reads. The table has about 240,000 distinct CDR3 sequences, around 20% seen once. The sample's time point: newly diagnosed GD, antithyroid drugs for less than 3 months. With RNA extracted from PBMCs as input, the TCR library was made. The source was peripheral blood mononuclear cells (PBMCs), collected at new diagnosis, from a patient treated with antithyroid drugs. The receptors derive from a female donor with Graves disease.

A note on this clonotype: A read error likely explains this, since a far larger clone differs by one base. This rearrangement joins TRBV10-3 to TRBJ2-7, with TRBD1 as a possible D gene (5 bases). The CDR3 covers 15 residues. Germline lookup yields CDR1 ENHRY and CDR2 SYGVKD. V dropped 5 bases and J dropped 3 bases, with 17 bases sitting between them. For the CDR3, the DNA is TGTGCCATCAGTTACGATCCGGACACTTACTACGAGCAGTACTTC. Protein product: CAISYDPDTYYEQYF.

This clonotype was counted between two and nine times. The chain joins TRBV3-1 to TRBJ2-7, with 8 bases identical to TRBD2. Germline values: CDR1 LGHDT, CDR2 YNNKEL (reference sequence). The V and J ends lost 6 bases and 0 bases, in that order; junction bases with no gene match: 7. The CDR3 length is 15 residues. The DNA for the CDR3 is TGTGCCAGCAGTCCCCTCGGGGGGGTCTCCTACGAGCAGTACTTC. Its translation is CASSPLGGVSYEQYF.

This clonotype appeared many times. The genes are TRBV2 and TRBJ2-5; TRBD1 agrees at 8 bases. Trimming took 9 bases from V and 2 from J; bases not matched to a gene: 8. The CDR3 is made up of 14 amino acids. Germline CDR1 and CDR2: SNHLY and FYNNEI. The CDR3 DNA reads TGTGCCAGTGAGAAGGGACAGGTTCAAGAGACCCAGTACTTC. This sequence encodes CASEKGQVQETQYF.

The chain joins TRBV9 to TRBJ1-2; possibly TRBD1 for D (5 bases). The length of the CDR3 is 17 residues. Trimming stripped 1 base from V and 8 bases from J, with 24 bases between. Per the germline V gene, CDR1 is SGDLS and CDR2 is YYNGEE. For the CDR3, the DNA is TGTGCCAGCAGCGTAACCAATTATGGGATAGATGACAGCGGCTACACCTTC. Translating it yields CASSVTNYGIDDSGYTF.

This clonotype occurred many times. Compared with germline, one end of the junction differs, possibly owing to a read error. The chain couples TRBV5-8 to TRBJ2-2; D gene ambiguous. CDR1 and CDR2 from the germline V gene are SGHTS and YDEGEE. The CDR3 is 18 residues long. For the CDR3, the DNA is TGTGCCAGCAGCCCGAGGCAAAGTTTTACACCGAATACCGGGGAGCTGTTTTTT. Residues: CASSPRQSFTPNTGELFF.

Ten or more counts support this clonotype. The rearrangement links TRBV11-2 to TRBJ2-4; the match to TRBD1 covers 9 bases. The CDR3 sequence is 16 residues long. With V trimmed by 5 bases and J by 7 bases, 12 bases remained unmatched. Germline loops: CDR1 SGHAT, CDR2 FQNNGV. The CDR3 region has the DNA TGTGCCAGCAGCAACCGGGACAGGGTCGGATGGAACATTCAGTACTTC. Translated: CASSNRDRVGWNIQYF.

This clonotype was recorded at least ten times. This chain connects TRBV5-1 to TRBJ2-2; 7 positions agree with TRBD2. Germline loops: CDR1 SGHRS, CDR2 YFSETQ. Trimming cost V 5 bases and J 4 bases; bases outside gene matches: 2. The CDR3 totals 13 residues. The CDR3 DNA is TGCGCCAGCAGAGCGGGGACCACCGGGGAGCTGTTTTTT. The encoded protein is CASRAGTTGELFF.

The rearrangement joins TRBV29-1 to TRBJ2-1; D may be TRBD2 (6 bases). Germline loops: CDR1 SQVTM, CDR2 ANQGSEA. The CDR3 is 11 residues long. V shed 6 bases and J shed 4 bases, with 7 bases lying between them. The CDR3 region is CSVGGYNEQFF. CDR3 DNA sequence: TGCAGCGTCGGAGGGTACAATGAGCAGTTCTTC.

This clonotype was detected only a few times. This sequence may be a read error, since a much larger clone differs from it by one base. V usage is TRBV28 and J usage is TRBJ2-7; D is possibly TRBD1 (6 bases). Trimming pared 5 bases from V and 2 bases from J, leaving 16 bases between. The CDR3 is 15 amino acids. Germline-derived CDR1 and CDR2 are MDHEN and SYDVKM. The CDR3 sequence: CASSLTRTGPYEQYF. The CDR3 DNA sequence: TGTGCCAGCAGTCTCACAAGAACAGGGCCCTACGAGCAGTACTTC.

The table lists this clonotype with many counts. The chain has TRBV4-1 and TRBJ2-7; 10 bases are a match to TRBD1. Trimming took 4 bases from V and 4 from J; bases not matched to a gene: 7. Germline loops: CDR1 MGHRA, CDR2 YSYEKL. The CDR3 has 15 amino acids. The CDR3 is CASSPSGQGDYEQYF. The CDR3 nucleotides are TGCGCCAGCAGCCCTTCCGGACAGGGGGATTACGAGCAGTACTTC.

In nucleotides, the CDR3 is TGTGCCAGCAGCTGGGGGGGGGCAGGAACCTTCTTT. Translating it yields CASSWGGAGTFF. The V gene is TRBV7-9, the J gene TRBJ1-1; possible D gene TRBD1, 6 bases. Germline assignment: CDR1 SEHNR and CDR2 FQNEAQ (reference sequence). There are 12 residues in the CDR3. Trimming left V 4 bases short and J 14 bases short, with 17 bases between.

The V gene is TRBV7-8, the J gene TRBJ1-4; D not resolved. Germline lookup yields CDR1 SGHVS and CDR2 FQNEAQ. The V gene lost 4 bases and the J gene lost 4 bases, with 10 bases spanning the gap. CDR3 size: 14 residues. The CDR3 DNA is TGTGCCAGCAGCTGGGCCGGCGGTAATGAAAAACTGTTTTTT. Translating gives CASSWAGGNEKLFF.

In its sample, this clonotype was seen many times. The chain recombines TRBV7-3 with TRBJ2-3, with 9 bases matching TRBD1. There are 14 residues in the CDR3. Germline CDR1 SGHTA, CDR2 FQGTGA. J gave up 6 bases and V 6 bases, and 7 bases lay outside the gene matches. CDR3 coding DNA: TGTGCCAGCAGTCGGGACAGGGACTCCGATACGCAGTATTTT. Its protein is CASSRDRDSDTQYF.

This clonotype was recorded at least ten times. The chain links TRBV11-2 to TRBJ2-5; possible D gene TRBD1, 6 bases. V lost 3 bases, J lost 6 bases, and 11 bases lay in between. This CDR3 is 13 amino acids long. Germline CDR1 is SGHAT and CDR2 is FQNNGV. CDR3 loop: CASSFPRGKTQYF. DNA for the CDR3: TGTGCCAGCAGCTTCCCCAGGGGAAAGACCCAGTACTTC.

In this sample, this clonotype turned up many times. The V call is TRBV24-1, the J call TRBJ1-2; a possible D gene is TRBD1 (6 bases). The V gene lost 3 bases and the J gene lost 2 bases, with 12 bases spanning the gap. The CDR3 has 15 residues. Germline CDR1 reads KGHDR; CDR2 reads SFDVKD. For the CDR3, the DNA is TGTGCCACCAGTGATACAGGGCATGGGAACTATGGCTACACCTTC. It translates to CATSDTGHGNYGYTF.

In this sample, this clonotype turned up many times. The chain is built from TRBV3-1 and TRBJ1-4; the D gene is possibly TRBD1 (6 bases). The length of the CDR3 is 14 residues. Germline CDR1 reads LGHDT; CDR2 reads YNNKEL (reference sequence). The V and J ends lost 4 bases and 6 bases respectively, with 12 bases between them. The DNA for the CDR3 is TGTGCCAGCAGCCGTCGGACAGAGGATGAAAAACTGTTTTTT. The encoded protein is CASSRRTEDEKLFF.

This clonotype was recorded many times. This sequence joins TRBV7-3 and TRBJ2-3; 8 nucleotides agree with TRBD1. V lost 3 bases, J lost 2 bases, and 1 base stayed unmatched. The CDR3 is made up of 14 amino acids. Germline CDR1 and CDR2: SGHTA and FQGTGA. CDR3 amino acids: CASSLGQATDTQYF. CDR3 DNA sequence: TGTGCCAGCAGCTTGGGACAGGCCACAGATACGCAGTATTTT.

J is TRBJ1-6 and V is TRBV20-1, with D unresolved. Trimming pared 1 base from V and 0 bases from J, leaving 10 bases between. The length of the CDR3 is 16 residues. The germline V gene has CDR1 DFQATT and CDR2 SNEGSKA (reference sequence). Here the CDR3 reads CSARGHPVSYNSPLHF. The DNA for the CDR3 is TGCAGTGCTAGAGGACACCCTGTCTCCTATAATTCACCCCTCCACTTT.

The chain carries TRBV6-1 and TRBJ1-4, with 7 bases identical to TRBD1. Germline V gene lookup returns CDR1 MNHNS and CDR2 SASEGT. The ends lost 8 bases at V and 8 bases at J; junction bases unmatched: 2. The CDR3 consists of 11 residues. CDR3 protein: CASATGEKLFF. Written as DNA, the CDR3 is TGTGCCAGCGCGACAGGGGAAAAACTGTTTTTT.

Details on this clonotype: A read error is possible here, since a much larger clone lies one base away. CDR3: CASNMTGGDTEAFF. DNA for the CDR3: TGTGCCAGCAACATGACAGGGGGGGACACTGAAGCTTTCTTT. The V and J genes are TRBV7-2 and TRBJ1-1, with 9 bases that match TRBD1. Germline CDR1 is SGHTA and CDR2 is FQGNSA. J was trimmed by 3 bases and V by 7 bases; bases with no gene match: 6. This CDR3 has 14 residues.